The following is a T cell receptor (beta chain) sequence with its context. The entry originates in a study of T-cell reconstitution after alpha-beta-depleted transplantation in children. The TCRbeta library was prepared with unique molecular identifiers. TCRdb fed the PCR reads into MiXCR, producing one record per CDR3 protein. The sample consists of about 610,000 distinct CDR3 sequences, 8% to 11% of them appearing once. V was pared by 5 bases and J by 0 bases, with 14 bases between. This CDR3 has 16 amino acids. The germline CDR1 and CDR2 sequences are MDHEN and SYDVKM. This receptor was obtained from a human donor who donated a stem cell graft to a child with acute myeloid leukemia. The sequences come from PBMCs from the stem cell graft donor, collected from the stem cell graft. The rearrangement uses TRBV28 and TRBJ1-5; D is perhaps TRBD1 (5 bases). This CDR3 is CASSQYRQNSNQPQHF. In DNA form, the CDR3 reads TGTGCCAGCAGTCAATACCGACAGAATAGCAATCAGCCCCAGCATTTT.